One sample yielded the 15 T cell receptor beta chains listed below, sequenced in a study of shared clonotypes between healthy human individuals (dated by TCRdb to between 2020 and 2021). The library came from the immunoSEQ multiplex PCR assay. TCRdb provides this immuneACCESS table in a form limited to in-frame rearrangements. Some clones are lacking; in checked studies, under half of them reflect an unresolved V gene, and why the rest are absent is not known. The sample data list about 2.4 million clones, and 93% of these were observed just once. Clones ranked in the top ten supply approximately 0.35% of the sample. Sequences were obtained from naive CD4+ T cells from PBMCs. The sample's cell subset or site label is to be understood as: CD45RA+ positively selected. These receptor sequences come from a man in his late teens or twenties in good health. Some clones in this sample may be carry-over from other donors' samples.

V usage is TRBV14 and J usage is TRBJ1-4, with D unclear. Germline CDR1 reads SGHDN; CDR2 reads FVKESK. The V gene lost 4 bases and the J gene lost 0 bases, with 15 bases spanning the gap. The CDR3 consists of 17 residues. In DNA form, the CDR3 reads TGTGCCAGCAGCCCCTGGGGAGGATCTGCAACTAATGAAAAACTGTTTTTT. Translation: CASSPWGGSATNEKLFF.

V and J are TRBV5-4 and TRBJ2-1; TRBD2 aligns across 7 bases. CDR3 length equals 15 residues. Per germline, CDR1 SGHNT and CDR2 YYREEE (reference sequence). With V trimmed by 6 bases and J by 5 bases, 11 bases remained unmatched. The CDR3 DNA reads as TGTGCCAGCACCAAGACTAGCTTCAGTGACAATGAGCAGTTCTTC. It codes for CASTKTSFSDNEQFF.

The chain recombines TRBV7-3 with TRBJ2-5; D call uncertain. CDR1 and CDR2 (germline): SGHTA, FQGTGA. V lost 1 base and J lost 5, with 11 bases in between. The CDR3 totals 14 residues. The CDR3 DNA follows: TGTGCCAGCAGCTTAAATCGGGCCACGGAGACCCAGTACTTC. Its translation: CASSLNRATETQYF.

Concerning this clone itself: The sample holds other DNA sequences that translate to the same CDR3. The chain is built from TRBV28 and TRBJ2-7; D call uncertain. Germline CDR1 and CDR2: MDHEN and SYDVKM. The CDR3 is 12 residues long. V was clipped by 1 base and J by 3 bases, with 4 bases between them. CDR3: CASSLSSYEQYF. CDR3 bases: TGTGCCAGCAGTTTATCTAGCTACGAGCAGTACTTC.

The genes are TRBV6-1 and TRBJ2-1; tentatively, D is TRBD1 (7 bases). The V end was cut by 4 bases, the J end by 2 bases, with 9 bases between. The CDR3 covers 14 residues. The germline V gene encodes CDR1 MNHNS and CDR2 SASEGT. The CDR3, as DNA: TGTGCCAGCAGTGCAGGGGGGCCCTACAATGAGCAGTTCTTC. This translates into CASSAGGPYNEQFF.

A remark on this clone: Other DNA variants within this sample encode the same CDR3. The chain is built from TRBV7-3 and TRBJ2-5; D unclear. In germline, CDR1 is SGHTA, CDR2 FQGTGA. V lost 1 base and J lost 1, with 4 bases in between. The CDR3 loop spans 13 amino acids. The CDR3 reads CASSLRAQETQYF. CDR3 in DNA: TGTGCCAGCAGCTTAAGAGCCCAAGAGACCCAGTACTTC.

The rearrangement links TRBV2 to TRBJ2-1; D possibly corresponds to TRBD1 (5 bases). The CDR3 totals 13 residues. Germline-derived CDR1 and CDR2 are SNHLY and FYNNEI. The V end was cut by 4 bases, the J end by 9 bases, with 13 bases between. The CDR3 is CASSGERGGEQFF. Here the CDR3 DNA reads TGTGCCAGCAGTGGGGAAAGGGGCGGTGAGCAGTTCTTC.

Remarks on this clone: Different DNA sequences within this sample yield the same CDR3. J is TRBJ1-3 and V is TRBV5-1; D not certain. CDR3 length equals 15 residues. The germline V gene has CDR1 SGHRS and CDR2 YFSETQ. Trimming took off 0 bases at V and 0 bases at J, with 7 bases between the two ends. The CDR3 DNA sequence: TGCGCCAGCAGCTTGGGAGGTCCCTCTGGAAACACCATATATTTT. Its protein product is CASSLGGPSGNTIYF.

The CDR3 here is CASSQGTGTDTQYF. The DNA of the CDR3 is TGTGCCAGCAGCCAAGGGACGGGCACAGATACGCAGTATTTT. The rearrangement joins TRBV14 to TRBJ2-3; D uncertain. The V gene's germline CDR1 is SGHDN and CDR2 FVKESK. Trimming cost V 1 base and J 1 base, with 6 bases left between them. There are 14 residues in the CDR3.

J is TRBJ1-5 and V is TRBV5-4; tentative D call: TRBD1 (6 bases). V was trimmed by 5 bases and J by 5 bases, leaving 11 bases between them. Germline CDR1 reads SGHNT; CDR2 reads YYREEE (reference sequence). This CDR3 has 13 amino acids. Here the CDR3 reads CASRKDRDQPQHF. Written as DNA, the CDR3 is TGTGCCAGCAGAAAGGACAGAGATCAGCCCCAGCATTTT.

V and J are TRBV6-6 and TRBJ1-1, with 7 bases identical to TRBD1. The CDR3 runs to 13 residues. V lost 10 bases and J lost 4; bases outside the gene matches: 9. CDR1 MNHNY and CDR2 SVGAGI come from the germline V gene (reference sequence). Here the CDR3 DNA reads TGTGCCACTGTGGACAGGATGGGCACTGAAGCTTTCTTT. Protein product: CATVDRMGTEAFF.

The chain recombines TRBV28 with TRBJ1-1; D remains ambiguous. Trimming took off 8 bases at V and 3 bases at J, with 7 bases between the two ends. CDR3 size: 11 residues. CDR1 and CDR2 from the germline V gene are MDHEN and SYDVKM. Here the CDR3 DNA reads TGTGCCAGCCGTTCTTACACTGAAGCTTTCTTT. Translating it yields CASRSYTEAFF.

The chain recombines TRBV2 with TRBJ1-1, with no clear D. CDR3 size: 13 residues. The V gene's germline CDR1 is SNHLY and CDR2 FYNNEI. Trimming took off 7 bases at V and 1 base at J, with 10 bases between the two ends. CDR3 DNA: TGTGCCAGCACAATTGAGAGGAACACTGAAGCTTTCTTT. Its translation: CASTIERNTEAFF.

V and J are TRBV7-9 and TRBJ1-2; TRBD1 matches 8 bases. CDR3 length: 17 residues. Germline V lookup: CDR1 SEHNR, CDR2 FQNEAQ (reference sequence). With V trimmed by 5 bases and J by 4 bases, 15 bases remained unmatched. CDR3 sequence reads: CASSKLTPGQGGYGYTF. The CDR3 DNA reads as TGTGCCAGCAGCAAATTAACGCCCGGACAGGGTGGCTATGGCTACACCTTC.

The chain joins TRBV28 to TRBJ1-1; D remains ambiguous. Germline V gene data show CDR1 as MDHEN and CDR2 as SYDVKM. This CDR3 has 15 residues. V lost 8 bases and J lost 2, with 18 bases in between. The CDR3 nucleotides read TGTGCCAGCGGAGGCAGCGTCGCAGGAAACACTGAAGCTTTCTTT. Protein product: CASGGSVAGNTEAFF.